Shown below are 21 T cell receptor beta chains from a single sample sequenced in a study of cytomegalovirus exposure and HLA in healthy donors. The PCR used 60 Vbeta and 13 Jbeta primers. The protocol was immunoSEQ multiplex PCR, while the TCRdb copy is restricted to in-frame clones and leaves out a portion. The data contain approximately 180,000 clones, 75% of them singletons. Sequencing used PBMCs. All receptors derive from a male donor in good health and CMV-seronegative.

The gene calls are TRBV19 and TRBJ2-7; 8 bases are a match to TRBD1. CDR1 and CDR2 from the germline V gene are LNHDA and SQIVND (reference sequence). The trim removed 5 bases at V and 3 bases at J, leaving 3 bases unmatched. The CDR3 has 13 residues. CDR3 in amino acids: CASSPTGGYEQYF. CDR3 nucleotides: TGTGCCAGTAGTCCAACAGGGGGCTACGAGCAGTACTTC.

The rearrangement uses TRBV10-2 and TRBJ1-5; D possibly corresponds to TRBD1 (6 bases). Germline V gene data show CDR1 as WSHSY and CDR2 as SAAADI. Trimming removed 8 bases from V and 2 bases from J, with 10 bases in between. The CDR3 extends over 13 amino acids. The CDR3 bases are TGCGCCAGCGAAACAGGGCGCAATCAGCCCCAGCATTTT. Translation gives CASETGRNQPQHF.

V and J are TRBV6-5 and TRBJ1-5; TRBD1 is a possible D gene (6 bases). This CDR3 spans 16 amino acids. Deletions cut 0 bases from V and 6 bases from J, with 15 bases between. Germline lookup yields CDR1 MNHEY and CDR2 SVGAGI. CDR3 amino acids: CASSYSPGVVGQPQHF. In nucleotides, the CDR3 is TGTGCCAGCAGTTACTCCCCAGGGGTCGTCGGTCAGCCCCAGCATTTT.

This chain uses TRBV11-3 with TRBJ2-5; D not certain. CDR1 and CDR2 (germline): SGHNT, YENEEA. Deletions cut 3 bases from V and 1 base from J, with 12 bases between. The CDR3 is made up of 15 amino acids. The CDR3 here is CASSLTSGSQETQYF. DNA of the CDR3: TGTGCCAGCAGCTTGACGTCCGGGTCCCAAGAGACCCAGTACTTC.

The chain links TRBV5-1 to TRBJ1-4, with 8 bases matching TRBD1. Germline V gene data show CDR1 as SGHRS and CDR2 as YFSETQ. The CDR3 is made up of 16 amino acids. J was trimmed by 8 bases and V by 0 bases; bases with no gene match: 9. The CDR3 is CASSLEATGGGEKLFF. The CDR3 DNA sequence: TGCGCCAGCAGCTTGGAAGCCACAGGGGGTGGGGAAAAACTGTTTTTT.

The chain uses TRBV9 and TRBJ2-1; 7 nucleotides agree with TRBD1. The CDR3 is made up of 14 amino acids. Trimming removed 4 bases from V and 8 bases from J; junction bases left unmatched: 9. CDR1 SGDLS and CDR2 YYNGEE come from the germline V gene. The CDR3 loop is CASSTGQSWDEQFF. The CDR3 DNA is TGTGCCAGCAGCACGGGACAGAGCTGGGATGAGCAGTTCTTC.

This chain joins TRBV1 and TRBJ1-6; the DNA was not used to check the table's D call, TRBD1. TRBV1 is classified as a pseudogene. The CDR3 contains 13 residues. The CDR3 coding sequence is TGCACCAGCAGCCGGACAGGGGATTCACCCCTCCACTTT. Its translation is CTSSRTGDSPLHF.

This chain joins TRBV4-1 and TRBJ2-1; 7 nucleotides agree with TRBD1. Trimming cost V 2 bases and J 4 bases; bases outside gene matches: 5. The CDR3 spans 15 residues. From germline, CDR1 is MGHRA and CDR2 YSYEKL. The CDR3 is CASSQRQGWYNEQFF. CDR3 nucleotide sequence: TGCGCCAGCAGCCAACGACAGGGATGGTACAATGAGCAGTTCTTC.

This sequence joins TRBV27 and TRBJ2-5, with D tentatively TRBD1 (6 bases). Trimming removed 3 bases from V and 1 base from J, with 12 bases in between. The CDR3 sequence is 15 residues long. Germline V gene data show CDR1 as MNHEY and CDR2 as SMNVEV (reference sequence). CDR3 sequence: CASSFPRTAQETQYF. The DNA for the CDR3 is TGTGCCAGCAGTTTCCCAAGGACAGCCCAAGAGACCCAGTACTTC.

The rearrangement links TRBV6-6 to TRBJ1-3; D is undetermined. Trimming took 6 bases from V and 3 from J, leaving 9 bases between them. The germline V gene has CDR1 MNHNY and CDR2 SVGAGI (reference sequence). This CDR3 contains 13 residues. CDR3 DNA sequence: TGTGCCAGCAGGGAGGTTAGTGGAAACACCATATATTTT. Protein product: CASREVSGNTIYF.

This chain connects TRBV6-5 to TRBJ1-4, with D maybe TRBD1 (6 bases). CDR1 and CDR2 from the germline V gene are MNHEY and SVGAGI. V was cut by 3 bases and J by 8 bases, with 16 bases left in between. The CDR3 sequence is 15 residues long. CDR3: CASSYFNKGDEKLFF. The CDR3 nucleotides read TGTGCCAGCAGTTATTTTAATAAGGGGGACGAAAAACTGTTTTTT.

CDR3 loop: CASSAQGTGNQPQHF. The CDR3 DNA reads as TGTGCCAGCAGCGCCCAGGGCACGGGCAATCAGCCCCAGCATTTT. The chain recombines TRBV9 with TRBJ1-5; weak D call: TRBD1 (5 bases). The CDR3 is 15 amino acids. V lost 3 bases to trimming and J lost 2 bases, with 12 bases between them. Per germline, CDR1 SGDLS and CDR2 YYNGEE.

V gene TRBV4-1 combines with J gene TRBJ2-1, with D hard to call. The CDR3 is 18 residues long. The germline V gene has CDR1 MGHRA and CDR2 YSYEKL. Trimming shortened V by 6 bases and J by 0 bases, and 21 bases separated the two germline ends. DNA for the CDR3: TGCGCCAGCAGTCGTCTTGACCTACTACCGAGCTCCTACAATGAGCAGTTCTTC. It specifies CASSRLDLLPSSYNEQFF.

The V call is TRBV29-1, the J call TRBJ2-5; TRBD1 might be the D (6 bases). Germline loops: CDR1 SQVTM, CDR2 ANQGSEA. This CDR3 contains 15 residues. Trimming shortened V by 6 bases and J by 4 bases, and 21 bases separated the two germline ends. CDR3 DNA sequence: TGCAGCGTCTCCAGGGGCAGGAATTTACGAGAGACCCAGTACTTC. This sequence encodes CSVSRGRNLRETQYF.

The chain carries TRBV18 and TRBJ1-5; weak D call: TRBD1 (6 bases). CDR1 and CDR2 from the germline V gene are KGHSH and LQKENI. The V and J ends lost 4 bases and 0 bases respectively, with 19 bases between them. The CDR3 sequence is 18 residues long. The CDR3: CASSHDLRGRYSNQPQHF. The CDR3 bases are TGTGCCAGCTCACACGACCTCAGGGGCCGTTATAGCAATCAGCCCCAGCATTTT.

The V gene is TRBV11-3, the J gene TRBJ2-7; D is perhaps TRBD2 (5 bases). The CDR3 runs 14 residues. Germline V lookup: CDR1 SGHNT, CDR2 YENEEA. Trimming took 1 base from V and 3 from J, leaving 10 bases between them. The CDR3: CASSLGGSDYEQYF. The CDR3 DNA sequence: TGTGCCAGCAGCTTAGGTGGTAGCGACTACGAGCAGTACTTC.

The chain is built from TRBV7-9 and TRBJ1-2, with a weak D call TRBD1 (5 bases). Germline V gene data show CDR1 as SEHNR and CDR2 as FQNEAQ (reference sequence). Trimming took off 1 base at V and 7 bases at J, with 13 bases between the two ends. This CDR3 region has 14 residues. CDR3 protein: CASSLGRSQGGYTF. CDR3 coding DNA: TGTGCCAGCAGCTTAGGAAGGAGTCAGGGTGGCTACACCTTC.

The CDR3 nucleotides read TGTGCCAGCAGCTTAAGCCCGAATACAGGGGGCGATGGCTACACCTTC. The encoded protein is CASSLSPNTGGDGYTF. The gene calls are TRBV11-2 and TRBJ1-2, with 9 bases matching TRBD1. The germline V gene encodes CDR1 SGHAT and CDR2 FQNNGV. The CDR3 has 16 residues. Unmatched junction bases numbered 10, after V lost 2 bases and J lost 6 bases.

The chain carries TRBV9 and TRBJ1-5; the D gene is possibly TRBD1 (6 bases). The CDR3 contains 15 residues. Trimming pared 7 bases from V and 7 bases from J, leaving 21 bases between. The germline CDR1 and CDR2 sequences are SGDLS and YYNGEE. CDR3 DNA sequence: TGTGCCAGCGCTTTTTCGGGGGGCCCGGGGCAGCCCCAGCATTTT. It is translated as CASAFSGGPGQPQHF.

The V gene is TRBV4-2, the J gene TRBJ1-5, with D tentatively TRBD1 (5 bases). The germline V gene has CDR1 LGHNA and CDR2 YNFKEQ. CDR3 length equals 15 residues. The V end was cut by 2 bases, the J end by 0 bases, with 8 bases between. In DNA, the CDR3 is TGTGCCAGCAGCCAATCAGGGTATAGCAATCAGCCCCAGCATTTT. The encoded protein is CASSQSGYSNQPQHF.

The chain combines TRBV28 with TRBJ2-3; D gene unclear. The germline CDR1 and CDR2 sequences are MDHEN and SYDVKM. The V gene lost 3 bases and the J gene lost 0 bases, with 13 bases spanning the gap. The CDR3 runs to 16 residues. CDR3 sequence: CASSFPMSTSTDTQYF. In nucleotides, the CDR3 is TGTGCCAGCAGTTTCCCCATGTCCACTAGCACAGATACGCAGTATTTT.